The present entry profiles one T cell receptor (beta chain) with its context. What it recognizes is unknown. The sample comes from a study of T cell responses to AZD1222 COVID-19 vaccine. The study, taken as a whole, reports: Targets within unmutated variant regions were reportedly found for nearly half of spike-specific TCRs.

The assay was immunoSEQ multiplex PCR, and TCRdb's table has in-frame clones only and misses some. This sample has around 200,000 clones, with 70% to 90% found just once. Trimming stripped 1 base from V and 4 bases from J, with 19 bases between. The germline gives CDR1 SGHDT, CDR2 YYEEEE. The CDR3 is made up of 17 amino acids. This TCR was sampled from an adult in good health. This sample comprised peripheral blood, obtained on day 0 of AZD1222 vaccination. The V and J genes are TRBV5-6 and TRBJ2-3, with D tentatively TRBD2 (6 bases). The CDR3 spells CASSLIRSPGGADTQYF. The CDR3 bases are TGTGCCAGCAGCTTGATTAGATCGCCAGGCGGGGCAGATACGCAGTATTTT. Full variable domain (rest looked up from reference TRBV5-6 and TRBJ2-3): DAGVTQSPTHLIKTRGQQVTLRCSPKSGHDTVSWYQQALGQGPQFIFQYYEEEERQRGNFPDRFSGHQFPNYSSELNVNALLLGDSALYLCASSLIRSPGGADTQYFGPGTRLTVL.